This entry features one TCR beta chain sequence. Antigen specificity is unknown. These data come from a study of shared clonotypes between healthy human individuals. CD45RO-negative cells were positively selected for CCR7, leaving out terminally differentiated effector memory CD45RA+ cells. Sequencing used immunoSEQ multiplex PCR; TCRdb keeps in-frame clones, though not all of them. The sample shows around 2,000,000 clones, 85% to 95% of them seen only once. Study outcomes and limitations: All-four-donor shared clonotypes had higher generation probabilities than non-shared clonotypes did.

CDR3 length: 15 residues. Looked up from germline, CDR1 is MNHEY and CDR2 is SVGAGI. Trimming removed 7 bases from V and 1 base from J, with 16 bases in between. The V call is TRBV6-5, the J call TRBJ1-1, with D tentatively TRBD1 (5 bases). The receptor's source is a man aged 18-30 years in good health. Some clones in this sample may be carry-over from other donors' samples. Sequenced material: naive CD8+ T cells from PBMCs. CDR3 sequence reads: CASKPAGRKNTEAFF. In DNA, the CDR3 is TGTGCCAGCAAACCAGCGGGACGGAAGAACACTGAAGCTTTCTTT.